Shown below are 29 T cell receptor beta chains from a single sample sequenced in a study of cytomegalovirus exposure and HLA in healthy donors (dated by TCRdb to the late 2010s). The library came from the immunoSEQ multiplex PCR assay. The multiplex PCR relied on a mix of 60 forward primers for TCR Vbeta segments and 13 reverse primers for TCR Jbeta segments. TCRdb obtained this table from immuneACCESS and retained in-frame rearrangements with V and J assigned. These tables miss some clones; where compared with another copy, unresolved V genes account for less than half of the shortfall, and the remainder is unexplained. The sample has roughly 250,000 clones on record, roughly 80% of them singletons. The top ten hold about 0.28% of the sample. The source material was PBMCs. The receptor set was obtained from a girl aged 2-10 years in good health and CMV-seronegative.

The rearrangement links TRBV9 to TRBJ2-1; 9 bases are a match to TRBD1. This CDR3 region has 17 residues. The trim removed 4 bases at V and 8 bases at J, leaving 16 bases unmatched. Germline assignment: CDR1 SGDLS and CDR2 YYNGEE. Here the CDR3 DNA reads TGTGCCAGCAGCCGCGCGCTTGCCGGGACAGGGTTTCATGAGCAGTTCTTC. It codes for CASSRALAGTGFHEQFF.

This chain links TRBV7-6 with TRBJ1-4, with TRBD1 as a possible D gene (5 bases). The germline gives CDR1 SGHVS, CDR2 FNYEAQ. Deletions cut 2 bases from V and 0 bases from J, with 25 bases between. This CDR3 contains 21 residues. The CDR3 spells CASSLRGFGSVISSTNEKLFF. Written as DNA, the CDR3 is TGTGCCAGCAGCTTAAGGGGCTTCGGGTCAGTCATTTCTTCAACTAATGAAAAACTGTTTTTT.

This chain uses TRBV9 with TRBJ2-7; TRBD1 matches 12 bases. J gave up 4 bases and V 0 bases, and 2 bases lay outside the gene matches. The CDR3 is 15 residues long. Looked up from germline, CDR1 is SGDLS and CDR2 is YYNGEE. The CDR3 nucleotides read TGTGCCAGCAGCGTAGGGGGACAGGGGGCTTACGAGCAGTACTTC. Translation gives CASSVGGQGAYEQYF.

This clone was found a few times. The chain's CDR3 is CASSRTGDREEKLFF. In nucleotides, the CDR3 is TGTGCCAGCAGCCGGACGGGGGACAGGGAAGAAAAACTGTTTTTT. The rearrangement joins TRBV5-8 to TRBJ1-4; 9 nucleotides match TRBD1. CDR3 length equals 15 residues. The J segment lost 8 bases and the V segment lost 4 bases, leaving 9 bases of the junction unmatched. The germline CDR1 and CDR2 sequences are SGHTS and YDEGEE.

The chain uses TRBV5-1 and TRBJ1-2; D possibly corresponds to TRBD1 (5 bases). The germline V gene encodes CDR1 SGHRS and CDR2 YFSETQ. The germline V and J ends were trimmed by 4 bases and 4 bases, with 23 bases remaining between them. The CDR3 is made up of 17 amino acids. The CDR3 region has the DNA TGCGCCAGCAGCCCCGGACATCTTTCCTCCCGGCTCTATGGCTACACCTTC. It is translated as CASSPGHLSSRLYGYTF.

The CDR3 region has the DNA TGTGCCAGCAGCTTAGGAAGCGGACAGGGGCTTTACAATGAGCAGTTCTTC. It specifies CASSLGSGQGLYNEQFF. This rearrangement joins TRBV13 to TRBJ2-1; 9 nucleotides agree with TRBD1. Germline CDR1 and CDR2: PRHDT and FYEKMQ (reference sequence). V lost 0 bases to trimming and J lost 4 bases; unmatched junction nucleotides: 7. This CDR3 region has 17 residues.

This clone was seen more than once but under ten times. The chain recombines TRBV11-3 with TRBJ1-1; D possibly corresponds to TRBD1 (5 bases). Germline assignment: CDR1 SGHNT and CDR2 YENEEA. This CDR3 is 13 amino acids long. Trimming stripped 6 bases from V and 2 bases from J, with 10 bases between. For the CDR3, the DNA is TGTGCCAGCAGGTTGACAGTAAACACTGAAGCTTTCTTT. Amino acids: CASRLTVNTEAFF.

The J gene is TRBJ2-1, the V gene TRBV5-8; perhaps TRBD1 as D (6 bases). The V end lost 2 bases, the J end lost 5 bases, and 14 bases lay between the germline ends. Germline V gene data show CDR1 as SGHTS and CDR2 as YDEGEE. This CDR3 spans 15 amino acids. The CDR3 here is CASSFVRGQHNEQFF. In nucleotides, the CDR3 is TGTGCCAGCAGCTTTGTCAGGGGCCAGCACAATGAGCAGTTCTTC.

Concerning this clone itself: The same CDR3 can be traced to other DNA sequences in this sample. The chain links TRBV29-1 to TRBJ1-1; TRBD1 agrees at 10 bases. Germline V gene lookup returns CDR1 SQVTM and CDR2 ANQGSEA. With V trimmed by 6 bases and J by 0 bases, 1 base remained unmatched. There are 13 residues in the CDR3. CDR3 loop: CSVGQGLNTEAFF. CDR3 nucleotides: TGCAGCGTGGGACAGGGGCTGAACACTGAAGCTTTCTTT.

This clone is a singleton in its sample. This chain uses TRBV5-1 with TRBJ2-1, with 8 bases identical to TRBD1. CDR3 size: 14 residues. The V and J ends lost 4 bases and 8 bases, in that order; junction bases with no gene match: 8. From germline, CDR1 is SGHRS and CDR2 YFSETQ. CDR3: CASSGDRLRDEQFF. Here the CDR3 DNA reads TGCGCCAGCAGCGGGGACAGGCTCAGGGATGAGCAGTTCTTC.

This chain joins TRBV7-8 and TRBJ1-1, with a possible D match to TRBD1 (5 bases). The V gene's germline CDR1 is SGHVS and CDR2 FQNEAQ. V lost 5 bases, J lost 1 base, and 8 bases lay in between. There are 13 residues in the CDR3. CDR3 in amino acids: CASSRGRNTEAFF. Here the CDR3 DNA reads TGTGCCAGCAGCCGGGGGAGGAACACTGAAGCTTTCTTT.

V usage is TRBV30 and J usage is TRBJ2-7; 10 positions agree with TRBD2. This CDR3 spans 14 amino acids. The V gene end was trimmed by 3 bases and the J gene end by 4 bases; junction bases not matched to a gene: 6. Germline lookup yields CDR1 GTSNPN and CDR2 SVGIG (reference sequence). As DNA, the CDR3 is TGTGCCTGGAGAGTAGCGGGAGGTCCATACGAGCAGTACTTC. Amino acids: CAWRVAGGPYEQYF.

This chain links TRBV5-1 with TRBJ2-7; 8 bases align to TRBD1. The length of the CDR3 is 14 residues. The junction had 5 bases not matched to a gene; V was cut back by 3 bases and J by 3 bases. Per germline, CDR1 SGHRS and CDR2 YFSETQ. CDR3 loop: CASSYDRGLYEQYF. The CDR3 coding sequence is TGCGCCAGCAGCTACGACAGGGGTCTCTACGAGCAGTACTTC.

V is TRBV19 and J is TRBJ2-7, with 10 bases fitting TRBD1. Germline CDR1 is LNHDA and CDR2 is SQIVND (reference sequence). CDR3 length equals 14 residues. With 6 bases clipped from V and 3 bases from J, the junction kept 5 bases outside the gene matches. CDR3 in DNA: TGTGCCAGTAGGCCGAGGACAGGGGGCTACGAGCAGTACTTC. Its translation: CASRPRTGGYEQYF.

The chain carries TRBV6-5 and TRBJ1-2; unclear D gene. The CDR3 is 11 residues long. The V end was cut by 6 bases, the J end by 7 bases, with 9 bases between. Looked up from germline, CDR1 is MNHEY and CDR2 is SVGAGI. This CDR3 reads CASSKGLGYTF. CDR3 sequence (DNA): TGTGCCAGCAGCAAAGGACTTGGCTACACCTTC.

J is TRBJ2-7 and V is TRBV2; 8 bases line up with TRBD2. V trimming: 3 bases; J trimming: 6 bases; junction bases outside the gene matches: 10. Germline CDR1 and CDR2: SNHLY and FYNNEI. The CDR3 sequence is 15 residues long. The chain's CDR3 is CASSDVLAGHREQYF. The CDR3 DNA reads as TGTGCCAGCAGTGATGTCCTAGCGGGTCATCGCGAGCAGTACTTC.

The chain is built from TRBV28 and TRBJ2-7, with D possibly being TRBD2 (6 bases). The CDR3 covers 16 residues. V lost 3 bases and J lost 1, with 16 bases in between. Germline V gene sequence: CDR1 MDHEN, CDR2 SYDVKM. The DNA for the CDR3 is TGTGCCAGCAGTTTCATTCCGGGAGATATGTCCTACGAGCAGTACTTC. It encodes CASSFIPGDMSYEQYF.

With respect to this clone: Mismatch with germline at one junction end may stem from a read error. Different DNA sequences within this sample yield the same CDR3. CDR3 loop: CASSLSVRRAGHHTEAFF. The CDR3 DNA sequence: TGTGCCAGCAGTCTATCCGTCCGGCGCGCAGGGCATCACACTGAAGCTTTCTTT. The genes are TRBV27 and TRBJ1-1; tentatively, D is TRBD1 (5 bases). This CDR3 is built from 18 residues. Per the germline V gene, CDR1 is MNHEY and CDR2 is SMNVEV (reference sequence).

The V call is TRBV27, the J call TRBJ2-7, with D possibly TRBD1 on 5 matching bases. Per the germline V gene, CDR1 is MNHEY and CDR2 is SMNVEV (reference sequence). The CDR3 consists of 15 residues. V shed 5 bases and J shed 5 bases, with 19 bases lying between them. The CDR3 reads CASSRRAGLGNEQYF. The CDR3 DNA sequence: TGTGCCAGCAGTCGTCGGGCAGGGTTAGGAAACGAGCAGTACTTC.

Here the CDR3 DNA reads TGCAGCGTTCGACAGGAGGCGGACAGCGAGCAGTACTTC. Translating gives CSVRQEADSEQYF. The chain employs TRBV29-1 and TRBJ2-7; possibly TRBD1 for D (6 bases). Trimming removed 5 bases from V and 6 bases from J, with 17 bases in between. This CDR3 has 13 residues. Germline loops: CDR1 SQVTM, CDR2 ANQGSEA.

The genes are TRBV28 and TRBJ1-2; no clear D gene. The germline CDR1 and CDR2 sequences are MDHEN and SYDVKM. Trimming pared 11 bases from V and 5 bases from J, leaving 15 bases between. The CDR3 totals 12 residues. The CDR3 DNA reads TGTGCCGGCCGGGGTACTGCGTATGGCTACACCTTC. This sequence encodes CAGRGTAYGYTF.

This chain uses TRBV5-5 with TRBJ2-2; D gene unclear. The CDR3 loop spans 13 amino acids. Per germline, CDR1 SGHKS and CDR2 YYEKEE (reference sequence). Trimming stripped 4 bases from V and 1 base from J, with 5 bases between. CDR3 nucleotide sequence: TGTGCCAGCAGCCCCTGGAACACCGGGGAGCTGTTTTTT. It is translated as CASSPWNTGELFF.

The sample holds a few counts of this clone. V and J are TRBV4-1 and TRBJ2-2, with unresolved D. This CDR3 has 12 amino acids. Germline V gene lookup returns CDR1 MGHRA and CDR2 YSYEKL. The V end was cut by 4 bases, the J end by 6 bases, with 6 bases between. CDR3 bases: TGCGCCAGCAGCCGAGGCTCCGGGGAGCTGTTTTTT. Translation: CASSRGSGELFF.

This rearrangement joins TRBV7-8 to TRBJ2-5; 9 bases are shared with TRBD2. The CDR3 totals 16 residues. CDR1 is SGHVS, CDR2 FQNEAQ, per germline. V gave up 7 bases and J gave up 4 bases; unmatched junction bases: 13. CDR3 sequence: CASIAGRLAGRETQYF. The CDR3 DNA is TGTGCCAGCATCGCCGGGAGGCTAGCGGGGAGAGAGACCCAGTACTTC.

This chain joins TRBV5-6 and TRBJ1-2; 10 bases map to TRBD1. This CDR3 comprises 16 residues. Germline lookup yields CDR1 SGHDT and CDR2 YYEEEE. After removal of 4 bases from V and 2 bases from J, the junction contained 8 bases not matched to a gene. The DNA for the CDR3 is TGTGCCAGCAGCGAGGACAGGGGGTGGTCCAACTATGGCTACACCTTC. Amino acids: CASSEDRGWSNYGYTF.

The chain is built from TRBV28 and TRBJ2-3, with TRBD2 identical over 9 bases. The length of the CDR3 is 16 residues. The germline V gene encodes CDR1 MDHEN and CDR2 SYDVKM. Unmatched junction bases numbered 11, after V lost 6 bases and J lost 4 bases. CDR3 nucleotides: TGTGCCAGCAGCCCAATACTAGCGGGCTATTCAGATACGCAGTATTTT. This encodes CASSPILAGYSDTQYF.

The chain combines TRBV4-2 with TRBJ2-4; TRBD2 might be the D (6 bases). The germline gives CDR1 LGHNA, CDR2 YNFKEQ. The CDR3 is 19 residues long. With 4 bases removed from V and 0 bases from J, the gap between germline ends came to 22 bases. For the CDR3, the DNA is TGTGCCAGCAGCCTCCCCCTCCCAGGTGGAGGGGAAGCCAAAAACATTCAGTACTTC. It specifies CASSLPLPGGGEAKNIQYF.

The chain recombines TRBV19 with TRBJ2-7; 10 bases fit TRBD2. This CDR3 is 13 amino acids long. Trimming took 8 bases from V and 3 from J; bases not matched to a gene: 4. Germline values: CDR1 LNHDA, CDR2 SQIVND (reference sequence). The CDR3 DNA sequence: TGTGCCAGTGGGGCTAGCGGGGGCTACGAGCAGTACTTC. It encodes CASGASGGYEQYF. The whole variable domain, filled in from reference TRBV19 and TRBJ2-7, reads DGGITQSPKYLFRKEGQNVTLSCEQNLNHDAMYWYRQDPGQGLRLIYYSQIVNDFQKGDIAEGYSVSREKKESFPLTVTSAQKNPTAFYLCASGASGGYEQYFGPGTRLTVT.

The chain couples TRBV5-1 to TRBJ2-7; D not resolved. The germline V gene encodes CDR1 SGHRS and CDR2 YFSETQ. V dropped 0 bases and J dropped 2 bases, with 6 bases sitting between them. This CDR3 has 13 residues. CDR3 coding DNA: TGCGCCAGCAGCTTGGTCTTCCCCTACGAGCAGTACTTC. It codes for CASSLVFPYEQYF.